Described below is a single T cell receptor (beta chain) sequence and its context. No antigen is known for it. Produced via immunoSEQ multiplex PCR; TCRdb's table is partial and in-frame only. The sample records some 130,000 clones, roughly 90% being singletons. Germline V CDR1 and CDR2: SGHDT, YYEEEE. V shed 2 bases, J shed 1 base, and the junction held 2 bases outside the gene matches. The CDR3 spans 14 residues. The sample belongs to a study of PD-1 blockade in mismatch repair-deficient tumors. General observations from the study: Tumor-resident clones, often undetectable pretreatment in blood, expanded then contracted after pembrolizumab.

V gene TRBV5-6 combines with J gene TRBJ2-5; TRBD2 matches at 7 bases. The source material was peripheral blood, sampled just under 74 weeks after starting pembrolizumab. The receptor was derived from an adult with mismatch repair-deficient cancer. CDR3 nucleotide sequence: TGTGCCAGCAGCTTAGCGGGGCCCCAAGAGACCCAGTACTTC. As protein: CASSLAGPQETQYF.